The present T cell receptor (beta chain) was sequenced within a study of blood T cells in healthy people across ages. In its sample, this clonotype was seen a few times. Primed by a sample-barcoded 5' primer and a J-beta primer mix, a second PCR proceeded for about 7 to 12 cycles. A minimum of 2.5 million CDR3-containing paired-end reads was obtained for each sample. TCRdb analysed the 5' RACE reads with MiXCR anew, one entry per CDR3 protein. The sample consists of 550,000 to 650,000 distinct CDR3 sequences, around a quarter of them appearing once. After removal of 5 bases from V and 2 bases from J, the junction contained 6 bases not matched to a gene. This CDR3 contains 15 residues. CDR1 and CDR2 (germline): LNHNV, YYDKDF (reference sequence). The sample also formed part of further work on T cells of mothers and their children. That report notes: Whether pairs are related or unrelated, thymic selection shapes their TCR recombination output in much the same way.

The sequenced material came from blood. The genes are TRBV15 and TRBJ1-2; 9 nucleotides line up with TRBD1. This clonotype was obtained from a boy aged 2 to 10 in good health. The CDR3 DNA follows: TGTGCCACCAGCCCTCGAACAGGGGGCAACTATGGCTACACCTTC. It encodes CATSPRTGGNYGYTF.